These 29 T cell receptor beta chains came from one sample sequenced in a study of Ad26.COV2.S vaccination and SARS-CoV-2 variants. Treatment defined: roughly 18 received Ad26.COV2.S at low or high dose, single or two shots; about 5 received placebo; per-sample allocation not given. On day 63 after the first injection, vaccine and placebo recipients gave samples. Repertoires were generated with immunoSEQ multiplex PCR, while TCRdb's copy carries only in-frame clones and drops some. Among 350,000 to 500,000 clones listed, approximately 92% were seen once. The sample consisted of peripheral blood, taken in a trial of Ad26.COV2.S vaccine versus placebo. These TCRs come from a person aged 18 to 59 who received the Ad26.COV2.S COVID-19 vaccine or a placebo.

V usage is TRBV6-2 or TRBV6-3 and J usage is TRBJ2-7, with TRBD2 matching 7 bases. V lost 3 bases, J lost 3 bases, and 2 bases stayed unmatched. The germline V gene encodes CDR1 MNHEY and CDR2 SVGEGT. The CDR3 extends over 13 amino acids. The CDR3 DNA follows: TGTGCCAGCAGTTATGCGGGGGTCTACGAGCAGTACTTC. Its translation is CASSYAGVYEQYF.

The J gene is TRBJ2-3, the V gene TRBV7-9; 11 bases are a match to TRBD2. CDR3 length equals 17 residues. Losses at the gene ends were 5 bases for V and 7 bases for J; bases not matched to a gene: 14. The V gene's germline CDR1 is SEHNR and CDR2 FQNEAQ (reference sequence). DNA for the CDR3: TGTGCCAGCAGCCCCGGGACTAGCGGACAAGATATAAATACGCAGTATTTT. Encoded protein: CASSPGTSGQDINTQYF.

V and J are TRBV2 and TRBJ1-1; TRBD1 might be the D (5 bases). Germline V gives CDR1 SNHLY, CDR2 FYNNEI. The CDR3 sequence is 12 residues long. The V end lost 5 bases, the J end lost 3 bases, and 7 bases lay between the germline ends. CDR3 in amino acids: CASSWGYTEAFF. The CDR3 DNA follows: TGTGCCAGCAGTTGGGGGTACACTGAAGCTTTCTTT.

This clone was observed once. The chain is built from TRBV4-1 and TRBJ2-7; D ambiguous. This CDR3 contains 15 residues. V gave up 1 base and J gave up 4 bases, with 14 bases separating them. The germline gives CDR1 MGHRA, CDR2 YSYEKL. This CDR3 is CASSQVFAYSYEQYF. The CDR3 region has the DNA TGCGCCAGCAGCCAAGTCTTTGCGTACTCTTACGAGCAGTACTTC.

This chain links TRBV3-1 (or the pseudogene TRBV3-2) with TRBJ1-2, with D possibly TRBD1 on 5 matching bases. The CDR3 is 14 residues long. V was clipped by 0 bases and J by 8 bases, with 13 bases between them. CDR1 and CDR2 (germline): LGHDT, YNNKEL (reference sequence). The CDR3 loop reads CASSQEGGAQGYTF. In nucleotides, the CDR3 is TGTGCCAGCAGCCAAGAAGGAGGGGCTCAAGGCTACACCTTC.

This chain links TRBV2 with TRBJ2-1; 9 bases match TRBD1. Trimming took 6 bases from V and 3 from J; bases not matched to a gene: 3. The CDR3 sequence is 14 residues long. Germline CDR1 SNHLY, CDR2 FYNNEI. The CDR3 sequence is CASSRTGVYNEQFF. DNA for the CDR3: TGTGCCAGCAGCAGGACAGGGGTCTACAATGAGCAGTTCTTC.

This rearrangement joins TRBV27 to TRBJ2-5; TRBD1 is a possible D gene (5 bases). The CDR3 is made up of 15 amino acids. The V gene's germline CDR1 is MNHEY and CDR2 SMNVEV (reference sequence). The V end was cut by 3 bases, the J end by 5 bases, with 16 bases between. CDR3 sequence (DNA): TGTGCCAGCAGTTTTGTAACAGGCGAAACGGAGACCCAGTACTTC. Translating gives CASSFVTGETETQYF.

The gene calls are TRBV4-3 and TRBJ2-1; 9 positions agree with TRBD2. This CDR3 has 16 residues. The V gene end was trimmed by 5 bases and the J gene end by 7 bases; junction bases not matched to a gene: 12. The V gene's germline CDR1 is LGHNA and CDR2 YSLEER. CDR3 sequence reads: CASSAHLAGEGNEQFF. The CDR3 DNA reads TGCGCCAGCAGCGCCCACTTAGCGGGGGAGGGAAATGAGCAGTTCTTC.

The CDR3 is CASSDRRGIDTGELFF. The CDR3 nucleotides are TGTGCCAGCAGCGACCGACGTGGGATCGACACCGGGGAGCTGTTTTTT. This chain joins TRBV28 and TRBJ2-2, with D uncertain. The CDR3 is made up of 16 amino acids. The V gene lost 6 bases and the J gene lost 3 bases, with 17 bases spanning the gap. CDR1 MDHEN and CDR2 SYDVKM come from the germline V gene.

The chain employs TRBV28 and TRBJ1-1; tentatively, D is TRBD1 (6 bases). Germline assignment: CDR1 MDHEN and CDR2 SYDVKM. V lost 5 bases and J lost 10, with 14 bases in between. CDR3 size: 12 residues. CDR3 loop: CASSQQGSRAFF. The CDR3 coding sequence is TGTGCCAGCAGTCAACAGGGATCGAGAGCTTTCTTT.

The CDR3 spells CASRMTGDATNEKLFF. In nucleotides, the CDR3 is TGTGCCAGTAGAATGACAGGGGACGCAACTAATGAAAAACTGTTTTTT. This chain joins TRBV19 and TRBJ1-4; TRBD1 agrees at 8 bases. The CDR3 runs to 16 residues. The V gene end was trimmed by 6 bases and the J gene end by 0 bases; junction bases not matched to a gene: 6. From germline, CDR1 is LNHDA and CDR2 SQIVND (reference sequence).

The rearrangement links TRBV10-3 to TRBJ1-3; D not resolved. The CDR3 totals 15 residues. V was cut by 3 bases and J by 0 bases, with 9 bases left in between. Germline loops: CDR1 ENHRY, CDR2 SYGVKD. CDR3 in amino acids: CAISDRGNSGNTIYF. As DNA, the CDR3 is TGTGCCATCAGTGACAGAGGGAACTCTGGAAACACCATATATTTT.

In this sample, this clone turned up once. CDR3 bases: TGTGCCAGCAGCTTAGTTGGTGGTTCGGGGCCGGATACGCAGTATTTT. Its translation: CASSLVGGSGPDTQYF. The chain is built from TRBV7-2 and TRBJ2-3; D tentatively reads TRBD1 or TRBD2 (5 bases each). V lost 1 base, J lost 6 bases, and 17 bases lay in between. This CDR3 region has 16 residues. Germline V gene lookup returns CDR1 SGHTA and CDR2 FQGNSA.

This chain uses TRBV25-1 with TRBJ2-5, with D possibly matching TRBD2 (6 bases). Germline assignment: CDR1 MGHDK and CDR2 SYGVNS. The CDR3 extends over 13 amino acids. Between the trimmed V and J ends, which lost 3 bases and 2 bases, there was a span of 7 bases. CDR3 in amino acids: CASSDGSQETQYF. CDR3 nucleotides: TGTGCCAGCAGTGACGGGAGTCAAGAGACCCAGTACTTC.

In its sample, this clone was seen once. The chain has TRBV25-1 and TRBJ2-3; D possibly matches TRBD1 or TRBD2 (5 bases each). CDR3 length: 14 residues. Germline CDR1 reads MGHDK; CDR2 reads SYGVNS. Between the trimmed V and J ends, which lost 3 bases and 4 bases, there was a span of 11 bases. For the CDR3, the DNA is TGTGCCAGCAGTGAGAGGGGATTTGCAGATACGCAGTATTTT. Its translation is CASSERGFADTQYF.

The rearrangement uses TRBV7-2 and TRBJ1-2; D is perhaps TRBD1 (6 bases). V lost 5 bases and J 4 bases, leaving 14 bases between the germline ends. Germline V gene data show CDR1 as SGHTA and CDR2 as FQGNSA. The CDR3 totals 14 residues. DNA for the CDR3: TGTGCCAGCAGCCCTCAGGGGTCTGGCTATGGCTACACCTTC. Protein product: CASSPQGSGYGYTF.

V usage is TRBV5-1 and J usage is TRBJ2-5; D uncertain. V lost 5 bases, J lost 0 bases, and 5 bases lay in between. The germline gives CDR1 SGHRS, CDR2 YFSETQ. This CDR3 has 12 amino acids. In nucleotides, the CDR3 is TGCGCCAGCAGGTCGTACCAAGAGACCCAGTACTTC. Translated: CASRSYQETQYF.

This clone was recorded a few times. V gene TRBV5-6 combines with J gene TRBJ1-1; possibly TRBD1 for D (6 bases). The CDR3 is 16 residues long. The germline V gene encodes CDR1 SGHDT and CDR2 YYEEEE. V gave up 0 bases and J gave up 0 bases, with 12 bases separating them. The CDR3 DNA follows: TGTGCCAGCAGCTTGGTACAGGGTCAAATGAACACTGAAGCTTTCTTT. Translation gives CASSLVQGQMNTEAFF.

The V gene is TRBV12-3 or TRBV12-4, the J gene TRBJ2-5; D perhaps matches TRBD1 (6 bases). The V gene lost 3 bases and the J gene lost 9 bases, with 8 bases spanning the gap. The CDR3 is 11 amino acids. This chain's CDR3 is CASSFRGPQYF. The DNA of the CDR3 is TGTGCCAGCAGTTTCAGGGGACCCCAGTACTTC.

A note on this clone: Other DNA sequences in this specimen translate into the identical CDR3. The chain employs TRBV29-1 and TRBJ2-7; D perhaps matches TRBD2 (6 bases). CDR1 and CDR2 (germline): SQVTM, ANQGSEA. The V gene lost 4 bases and the J gene lost 2 bases, with 9 bases spanning the gap. The CDR3 contains 12 residues. CDR3 sequence: CSVVGGTYEQYF. As DNA, the CDR3 is TGCAGCGTTGTCGGGGGTACCTACGAGCAGTACTTC.

The rearrangement joins TRBV9 to TRBJ1-5; 7 nucleotides align to TRBD1. Germline lookup yields CDR1 SGDLS and CDR2 YYNGEE. CDR3 length: 16 amino acids. Trimming at V came to 4 bases and at J to 0 bases, leaving 7 bases not matched to a gene. CDR3 sequence reads: CASSSGGPNSNQPQHF. The DNA for the CDR3 is TGTGCCAGCAGCTCAGGGGGACCTAATAGCAATCAGCCCCAGCATTTT. Variable domain in full (rest from reference TRBV9 and TRBJ1-5): DSGVTQTPKHLITATGQRVTLRCSPRSGDLSVYWYQQSLDQGLQFLIQYYNGEERAKGNILERFSAQQFPDLHSELNLSSLELGDSALYFCASSSGGPNSNQPQHFGDGTRLSIL.

The V gene is TRBV4-1, the J gene TRBJ2-2; D is perhaps TRBD1 (5 bases). Deletions cut 4 bases from V and 3 bases from J, with 12 bases between. Looked up from germline, CDR1 is MGHRA and CDR2 is YSYEKL. This CDR3 has 15 residues. CDR3 residues: CASSLQGVDTGELFF. The CDR3 nucleotides read TGCGCCAGCAGCCTCCAGGGCGTGGACACCGGGGAGCTGTTTTTT.

This clone was observed once. The chain employs TRBV29-1 and TRBJ2-1; 8 bases fit TRBD1. Germline CDR1 and CDR2: SQVTM and ANQGSEA. This CDR3 contains 13 residues. The ends lost 4 bases at V and 1 base at J; junction bases unmatched: 0. The CDR3 is CSVGTGSYNEQFF. The DNA for the CDR3 is TGCAGCGTTGGGACAGGGTCCTACAATGAGCAGTTCTTC.

The CDR3: CASSPNRVNSRVYTEAFF. Written as DNA, the CDR3 is TGTGCCAGCAGCCCTAACAGGGTTAATAGTCGGGTTTACACTGAAGCTTTCTTT. The chain uses TRBV6-2 or TRBV6-3 and TRBJ1-1; TRBD1 is a possible D gene (6 bases). Germline lookup yields CDR1 MNHEY and CDR2 SVGEGT. Trimming removed 6 bases at V and 3 bases at J, with 26 bases between. This CDR3 has 18 residues.

This clone was detected only once. The J gene is TRBJ2-3, the V gene TRBV18; weak D call: TRBD1 (5 bases). From germline, CDR1 is KGHSH and CDR2 LQKENI. The ends were cut back, 3 bases at V and 6 bases at J, with 16 bases in the middle. This CDR3 has 15 amino acids. The CDR3 loop reads CASSPNDPGQDTQYF. In DNA form, the CDR3 reads TGTGCCAGCTCACCGAATGACCCAGGGCAGGATACGCAGTATTTT.

This sequence joins TRBV28 and TRBJ2-2, with a tentative D call TRBD1 (5 bases). V was pared by 6 bases and J by 4 bases, with 15 bases between. Germline V gives CDR1 MDHEN, CDR2 SYDVKM. The CDR3 is 15 amino acids. CDR3 in DNA: TGTGCCAGCAGACTAAGTGGACAACGCACCGGGGAGCTGTTTTTT. Translated: CASRLSGQRTGELFF.

This sequence joins TRBV14 and TRBJ1-3, with D possibly matching TRBD1 (6 bases). The CDR3 is made up of 15 amino acids. The V gene's germline CDR1 is SGHDN and CDR2 FVKESK. V lost 2 bases and J lost 3, with 11 bases in between. The CDR3 nucleotides are TGTGCCAGCAGCCAACCTACAGGGATTGGAAACACCATATATTTT. It is translated as CASSQPTGIGNTIYF.

As DNA, the CDR3 is TGTGCCAGCAGCAAAGGTGGGAGCGGGAGACCCACCGGGGAGCTGTTTTTT. This sequence encodes CASSKGGSGRPTGELFF. The chain couples TRBV21-1 to TRBJ2-2; the table calls TRBD2, which could not be checked here. TRBV21-1 is designated a pseudogene. The CDR3 is 17 residues long.

The chain carries TRBV19 and TRBJ2-2; TRBD1 might be the D (6 bases). Trimming took off 5 bases at V and 0 bases at J, with 13 bases between the two ends. CDR1 and CDR2 from the germline V gene are LNHDA and SQIVND (reference sequence). The CDR3 consists of 16 residues. The CDR3 DNA reads as TGTGCCAGTAGTCCGAGAGACAGGTCGAACACCGGGGAGCTGTTTTTT. Amino acids: CASSPRDRSNTGELFF.